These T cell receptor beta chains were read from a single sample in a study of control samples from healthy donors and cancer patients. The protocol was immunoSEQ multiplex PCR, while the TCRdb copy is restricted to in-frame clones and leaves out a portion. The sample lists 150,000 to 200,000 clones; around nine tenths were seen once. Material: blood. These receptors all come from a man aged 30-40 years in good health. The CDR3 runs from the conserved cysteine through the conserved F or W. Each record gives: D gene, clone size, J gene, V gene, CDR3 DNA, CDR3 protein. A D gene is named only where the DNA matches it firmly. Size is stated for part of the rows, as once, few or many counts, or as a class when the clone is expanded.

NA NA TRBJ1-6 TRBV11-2 TGTGCCAGCAGCTTATTTAGGCCTTCACCCCTCCACTTT CASSLFRPSPLHF
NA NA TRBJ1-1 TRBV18 TGTGCCAGCTCACAGTACAACGCCGTAGAAGCTTTCTTT CASSQYNAVEAFF
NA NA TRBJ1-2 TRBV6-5 TGTGCCAGCAGTTACGCTCCCTATGGCTACACCTTC CASSYAPYGYTF
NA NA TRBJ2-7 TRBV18 TGTGCCAGCTCACCGAGAGGGGAGGTCCACGAGCAGTACTTC CASSPRGEVHEQYF
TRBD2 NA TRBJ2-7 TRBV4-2 TGTGCCAGCAGCCAGTCCTCTGGACTAGCGGCGTACGAGCAGTACTTC CASSQSSGLAAYEQYF
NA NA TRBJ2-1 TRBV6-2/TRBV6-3 TGTGCCAGCAGTTGGGGGGCGCGACCCGGGTTCTTC CASSWGARPGFF
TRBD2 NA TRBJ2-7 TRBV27 TGTGCCAGCAAGGCGACTAGCCACTTCCAGAACTCCTACGAGCAGTACTTC CASKATSHFQNSYEQYF
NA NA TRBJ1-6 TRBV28 TGTGCCAGCAGTTATAGGGCCAGCTCCTATAATTCACCCCTCCACTTT CASSYRASSYNSPLHF
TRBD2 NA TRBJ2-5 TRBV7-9 TGTGCCAGCAGCTTAGTCCCCAGCGGGAGGGAGACCCAGTACTTC CASSLVPSGRETQYF
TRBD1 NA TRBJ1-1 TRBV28 TGTGCCAGCAGGAAACAGGGGGCGCGGATTGGGACTGAAGCTTTCTTT CASRKQGARIGTEAFF
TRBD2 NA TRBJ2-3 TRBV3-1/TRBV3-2 TGTGCCAGCAGCCCCCCTCGCGGGAGGAGTGGAGATACGCAGTATTTT CASSPPRGRSGDTQYF
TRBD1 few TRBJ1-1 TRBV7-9 TGTGCCAGCAGCTCTTACAGGGGGCGCGGGGGCACTGAAGCTTTCTTT CASSSYRGRGGTEAFF
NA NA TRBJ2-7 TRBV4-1 TGCGCCAGCAGCCAGCTCCGGGACCGCTACGAGCAGTACTTC CASSQLRDRYEQYF
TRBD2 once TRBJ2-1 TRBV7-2 TGTGCCAGCAGCAGCGGACTAGCGGAAGGGGGATCGCAGTTCTTC CASSSGLAEGGSQFF
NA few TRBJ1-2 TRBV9 TGTGCCAGCAGCGTAGCCCCTGGAGTTACCGATGGCTACACCTTC CASSVAPGVTDGYTF
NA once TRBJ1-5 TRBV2 TGTGCCAGCAGTGAGGAGGGCGGGGGCATGGGCAATCAGCCCCAGCATTTT CASSEEGGGMGNQPQHF
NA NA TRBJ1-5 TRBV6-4 TGTGCCAGCAGTCTGGGGGGCGAACAGCCCCAGCATTTT CASSLGGEQPQHF
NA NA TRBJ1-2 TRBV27 TGTGCCAGCAGCCCAGGGAACTATGGCTACACCTTC CASSPGNYGYTF
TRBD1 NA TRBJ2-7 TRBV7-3 TGTGCCAGCAGCGTGACAGGGGGCGACTACGAGCAGTACTTC CASSVTGGDYEQYF
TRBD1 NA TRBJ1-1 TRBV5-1 TGCGCCAGCAGCTTGGAACAGGGGAGAGCTTTCTTT CASSLEQGRAFF
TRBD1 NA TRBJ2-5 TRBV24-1 TGTGCCACCAGTGTTGGGGGACAGGGGGTATTCGAGACCCAGTACTTC CATSVGGQGVFETQYF
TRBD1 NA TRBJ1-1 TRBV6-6 TGTGCCAGCAGTTACCCATACTCAGACAGGGGCACTGAAGCTTTCTTT CASSYPYSDRGTEAFF
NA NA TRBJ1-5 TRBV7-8 TGTGCCAGCAGCCCCCTGGGTAGCAATCAGCCCCAGCATTTT CASSPLGSNQPQHF
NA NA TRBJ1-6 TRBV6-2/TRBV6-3 TGTGCCAGCAGTGCCTACACGAGCTCCTATAATTCACCCCTCCACTTT CASSAYTSSYNSPLHF
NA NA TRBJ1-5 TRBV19 TGTGCCAGTAGAGGAGGGGCATTAGTATATCAGCCCCAGCATTTT CASRGGALVYQPQHF
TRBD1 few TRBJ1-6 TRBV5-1 TGCGCCAGCAGCCCAGAAGGACAGGGTAATAATTCACCCCTCCACTTT CASSPEGQGNNSPLHF
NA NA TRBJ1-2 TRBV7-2 TGTGCCAGCAGCTTAGCGCTTCTCAATGGCTACACCTTC CASSLALLNGYTF
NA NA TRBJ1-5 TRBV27 TGTGCCAGCAGTTTAGGGGGATATCAGCCCCAGCATTTT CASSLGGYQPQHF
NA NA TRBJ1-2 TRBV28 TGTGCCAGCGGCGGCGGGGACTATGGCTACACCTTC CASGGGDYGYTF
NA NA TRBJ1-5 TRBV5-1 TGCGCCAGCAGCCCGGGCCAGGGGAATCAGCCCCAGCATTTT CASSPGQGNQPQHF
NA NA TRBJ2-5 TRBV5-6 TGTGCCAGCAGCTTGTGGACAGAGGGATCCCAAGAGACCCAGTACTTC CASSLWTEGSQETQYF
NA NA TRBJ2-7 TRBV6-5 TGTGCCAGCAGTTACTCGTACGCTAGGAGCGAGCAGTACTTC CASSYSYARSEQYF
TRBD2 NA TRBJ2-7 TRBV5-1 TGCGCCAGCACCCATAGACTAGCGGGGAACGAGCAGTACTTC CASTHRLAGNEQYF
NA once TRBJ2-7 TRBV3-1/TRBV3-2 TGTGCCAGCAGCCAAGTCGCGGGGTTCACCTACGAGCAGTACTTC CASSQVAGFTYEQYF
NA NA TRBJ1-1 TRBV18 TGTGCCAGCTCACCAACCGACGACGGAATGAACACTGAAGCTTTCTTT CASSPTDDGMNTEAFF
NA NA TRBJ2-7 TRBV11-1 TGTGCCAGCAGCTCACGGGGGTCCTCTTACGAGCAGTACTTC CASSSRGSSYEQYF
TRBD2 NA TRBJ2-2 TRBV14 TGTGCCAGCAGCTTAAGCGGGAGATGGACCGGGGAGCTGTTTTTT CASSLSGRWTGELFF
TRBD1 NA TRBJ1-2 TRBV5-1 TGCGCCAGCAGCTTGGGCGGGACAGGGACTGCTGGCTATGGCTACACCTTC CASSLGGTGTAGYGYTF
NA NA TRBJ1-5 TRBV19 TGTGCCAGTAGTATAGATCGCCGCACGGATAGCAATCAGCCCCAGCATTTT CASSIDRRTDSNQPQHF
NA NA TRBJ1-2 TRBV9 TGTGCCAGCAGCGCCCATGGGACTATATATGGCTACACCTTC CASSAHGTIYGYTF
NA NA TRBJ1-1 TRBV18 TGTGCCAGCTCACCGGGGAGCACTGAAGCTTTCTTT CASSPGSTEAFF
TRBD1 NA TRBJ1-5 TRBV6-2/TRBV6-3 TGTGCCAGCAGTTCTCGGCTGGGACAGGGAACTCAGCCCCAGCATTTT CASSSRLGQGTQPQHF
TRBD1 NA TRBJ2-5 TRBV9 TGTGCCAGCAGTCCTCCCACAGGGGGTGAGACCCAGTACTTC CASSPPTGGETQYF
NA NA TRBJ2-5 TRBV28 TGTGCCAGCAGTTCCCCCAGGGGAGGAGAGACCCAGTACTTC CASSSPRGGETQYF
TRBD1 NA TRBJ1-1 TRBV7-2 TGTGCCAGCAGCGCCAGGACAGGATTGAACACTGAAGCTTTCTTT CASSARTGLNTEAFF
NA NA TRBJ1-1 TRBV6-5 TGTGCCAGCAGTCGGGGAACCACTGAAGCTTTCTTT CASSRGTTEAFF
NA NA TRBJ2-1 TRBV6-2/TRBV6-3 TGTGCCAGCAGCTCCCTAGCGTACAATGAGCAGTTCTTC CASSSLAYNEQFF
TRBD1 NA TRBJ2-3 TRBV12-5 TGTGCTAGTGGTTTGGCACCGGGACAGGGTTTTCATACGCAGTATTTT CASGLAPGQGFHTQYF
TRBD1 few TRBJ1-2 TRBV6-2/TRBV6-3 TGTGCCAGCAGTGTCGGGACAGTCGGGGGCTACACCTTC CASSVGTVGGYTF
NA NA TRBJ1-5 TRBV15 TGTGCCACGGCAGGGATTAATCAGCCCCAGCATTTT CATAGINQPQHF
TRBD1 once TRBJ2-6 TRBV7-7 TGTGCCAGCAGCTCCAGGGGGCCTGGGGCCAACGTCCTGACTTTC CASSSRGPGANVLTF
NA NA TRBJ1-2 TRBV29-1 TGCAGCGCAGGGGACACAGCTAACTATGGCTACACCTTC CSAGDTANYGYTF
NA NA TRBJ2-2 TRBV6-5 TGTGCCAGCAGTTACGCCCCGGCGGGGCTCACCGGGGAGCTGTTTTTT CASSYAPAGLTGELFF
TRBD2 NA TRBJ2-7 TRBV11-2 TGTGCCAGCAGCTTGGGGGGGAGGTACGAGCAGTACTTC CASSLGGRYEQYF
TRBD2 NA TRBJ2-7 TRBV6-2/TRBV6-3 TGTGCCAGCAGTTACGCTCCCCAAGCGGGGGGCAGCTCCTACGAGCAGTACTTC CASSYAPQAGGSSYEQYF
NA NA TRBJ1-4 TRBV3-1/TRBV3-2 TGTGCCAGCAGGGCGAAGACAACTAATGAAAAACTGTTTTTT CASRAKTTNEKLFF
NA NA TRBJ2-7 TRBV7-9 TGTGCCAGCAGCGAGGATGAGCAGTACTTC CASSEDEQYF